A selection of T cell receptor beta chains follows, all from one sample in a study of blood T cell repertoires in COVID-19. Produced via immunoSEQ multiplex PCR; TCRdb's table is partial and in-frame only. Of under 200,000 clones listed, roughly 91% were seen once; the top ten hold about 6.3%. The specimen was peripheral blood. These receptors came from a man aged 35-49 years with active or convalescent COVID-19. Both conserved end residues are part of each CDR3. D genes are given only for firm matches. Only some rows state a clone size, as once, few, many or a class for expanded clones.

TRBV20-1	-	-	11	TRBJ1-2	TGCAGTGCTGGAGACAGCTATGGCTACACCTTC	CSAGDSYGYTF
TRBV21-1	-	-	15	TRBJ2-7	TGTGCCAGCAGCATAAGCGGGGGTTCCACCTACGAGCAGTACTTC	CASSISGGSTYEQYF
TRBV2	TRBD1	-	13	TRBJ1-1	TGTGCCACGGGACAGGGGCTGAACACTGAAGCTTTCTTT	CATGQGLNTEAFF
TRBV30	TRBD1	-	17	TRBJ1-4	TGTGCCTGGAGTGCCGGGGATTACGGGACAGGGTTTGGAAAACTGTTTTTT	CAWSAGDYGTGFGKLFF
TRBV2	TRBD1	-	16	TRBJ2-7	TGTGCCAGCAGTGCGACCGGGACAGACAATACCTACGAGCAGTACTTC	CASSATGTDNTYEQYF
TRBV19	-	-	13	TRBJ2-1	TGTGCCAGTAGTGTCGGACAGTACAATGAGCAGTTCTTC	CASSVGQYNEQFF
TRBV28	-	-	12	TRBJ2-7	TGTGCCAGCAGGCTGGGGGGCTACGAGCAGTACTTC	CASRLGGYEQYF
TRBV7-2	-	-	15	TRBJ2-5	TGTGCCAGCAGCGCACCGACAGTGTTCCAAGAGACCCAGTACTTC	CASSAPTVFQETQYF
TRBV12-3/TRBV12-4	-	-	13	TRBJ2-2	TGTGCCAGCAGTTTACTGGCCTCCGGGGAGCTGTTTTTT	CASSLLASGELFF
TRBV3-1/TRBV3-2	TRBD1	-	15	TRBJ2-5	TGTGCCAGCAGCCAGCGAGGACAGGTGGGAGAGACCCAGTACTTC	CASSQRGQVGETQYF
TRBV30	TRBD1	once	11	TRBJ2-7	TGTGCCTACTTAACAGGGGCCGAGCAGTACTTC	CAYLTGAEQYF
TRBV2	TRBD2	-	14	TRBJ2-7	TGTGCCAGCAGTTCCTTAGCGGGAGCCCACGAGCAGTACTTC	CASSSLAGAHEQYF
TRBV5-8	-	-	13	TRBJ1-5	TGTGCCAGCAGCTTGGGACTTAGACAGCCCCAGCATTTT	CASSLGLRQPQHF
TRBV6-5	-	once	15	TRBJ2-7	TGTGCCAGCAGTTACGGGGGGTTGGGTAACCACGAGCAGTACTTC	CASSYGGLGNHEQYF
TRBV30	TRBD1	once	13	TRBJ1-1	TGTGCCTGGGGAACAGGGGGCTGGCCTGAAGCTTTCTTT	CAWGTGGWPEAFF
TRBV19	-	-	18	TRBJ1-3	TGTGCCAGTAGTATCAAGGGGACCAGGGGCAGCTCTGGAAACACCATATATTTT	CASSIKGTRGSSGNTIYF
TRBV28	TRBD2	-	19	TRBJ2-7	TGTGCCAGCAGTTTAGGACGACTAGCGGGAGGGTTGTTGACTAACGAGCAGTACTTC	CASSLGRLAGGLLTNEQYF
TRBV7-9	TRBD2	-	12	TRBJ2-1	TGTGCCAGCAGCTTTGAGCGGGGGGGCCAGTTCTTC	CASSFERGGQFF
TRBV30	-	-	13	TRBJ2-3	TGTGCCTGGAGTGCAGGGAGCACAGATACGCAGTATTTT	CAWSAGSTDTQYF
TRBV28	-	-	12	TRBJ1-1	TGTGCCAGCAGTTTGAGAGTGACTGAAGCTTTCTTT	CASSLRVTEAFF
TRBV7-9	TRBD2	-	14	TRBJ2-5	TGTGCCAGCAGCCGCACGGGAGGCAAAGAGACCCAGTACTTC	CASSRTGGKETQYF
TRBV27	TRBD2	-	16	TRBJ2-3	TGTGCCAGCAGTTTCCGAACTAGCGGGACCACAGATACGCAGTATTTT	CASSFRTSGTTDTQYF
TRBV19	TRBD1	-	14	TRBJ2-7	TGTGCCAGTGCGGTGACAGGGGCCTCCTACGAGCAGTACTTC	CASAVTGASYEQYF
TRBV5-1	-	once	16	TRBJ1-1	TGCGCCAGCAGCTTGGTCGGGGGGTCAGGGTACACTGAAGCTTTCTTT	CASSLVGGSGYTEAFF
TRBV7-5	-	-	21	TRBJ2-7	TGTGTCAGAAGCTTATTAGCATCTGGGTGCGGTTGGGACAAATCGACCTACGAGCAGTACTTC	CVRSLLASGCGWDKSTYEQYF
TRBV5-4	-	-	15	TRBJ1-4	TGTGCCAGCAGCTTGGATCAGGGTTCCCATGAAAAACTGTTTTTT	CASSLDQGSHEKLFF
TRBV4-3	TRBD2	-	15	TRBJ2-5	TGCGCCAGCAGCCAAGAGCGGGGGGGCCAAGAGACCCAGTACTTC	CASSQERGGQETQYF
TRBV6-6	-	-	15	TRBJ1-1	TGTGCCAGCAGTTACTCGTGGAGGCCGAACACTGAAGCTTTCTTT	CASSYSWRPNTEAFF
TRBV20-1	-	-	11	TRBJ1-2	TGCAGTGCTAGTGGCGTTGATGGCTACACCTTC	CSASGVDGYTF
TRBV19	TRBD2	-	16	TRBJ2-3	TGTGCCAGTAGTATAGGAAGCGGGAGGGCCGCAGATACGCAGTATTTT	CASSIGSGRAADTQYF
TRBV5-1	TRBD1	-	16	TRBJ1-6	TGCGCCAGCAGCTTGACAGACAGGGCGAATAATTCACCCCTCCACTTT	CASSLTDRANNSPLHF
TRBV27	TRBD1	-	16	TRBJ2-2	TGTGCCAGCAGCCGAGGGGGGACAGGGAGCACCGGGGAGCTGTTTTTT	CASSRGGTGSTGELFF
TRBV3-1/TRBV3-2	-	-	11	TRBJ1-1	TGTGCCAGCAGCCAAGCGCACAAAGCTTTCTTT	CASSQAHKAFF
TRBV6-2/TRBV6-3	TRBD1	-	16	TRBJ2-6	TGTGCCAGCAGCGGACAGGTTGGCTCTGGGGCCAACGTCCTGACTTTC	CASSGQVGSGANVLTF
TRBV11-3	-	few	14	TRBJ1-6	TGTGCCAGCAGCTTAACAATCCAGAATTCACCCCTCCACTTT	CASSLTIQNSPLHF
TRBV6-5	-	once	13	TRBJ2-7	TGTGCCAGCATTTACACAGGGACCTACGAGCAGTACTTC	CASIYTGTYEQYF
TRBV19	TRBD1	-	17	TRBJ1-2	TGTGCCAGTAGTACAATAACTTCCGGGACAGGGAACTATGGCTACACCTTC	CASSTITSGTGNYGYTF
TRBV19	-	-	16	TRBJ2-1	TGTGCCAGTAGTACCGGGGGGCTAGCGCGAGCCAATGAGCAGTTCTTC	CASSTGGLARANEQFF
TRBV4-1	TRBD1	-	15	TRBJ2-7	TGCGCCAGCAGCCAAGTGGGACAGGGGGCACACGAGCAGTACTTC	CASSQVGQGAHEQYF
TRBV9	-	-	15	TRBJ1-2	TGTGCCAGCAGCGTAGCTGGAAGGGGCGACTATGGCTACACCTTC	CASSVAGRGDYGYTF
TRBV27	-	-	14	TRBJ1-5	TGTGCCAGCAGTTTATGGGGAGGGGGTCAGCCCCAGCATTTT	CASSLWGGGQPQHF
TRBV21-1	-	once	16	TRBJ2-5	TGTGCCAGCAGCACCCGACAGGATAGGAGTGAAGAGACCCAGTACTTC	CASSTRQDRSEETQYF
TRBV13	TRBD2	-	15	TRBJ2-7	TGTGCCAGCAGCACCCTGACTAGCGCGAACTACGAGCAGTACTTC	CASSTLTSANYEQYF
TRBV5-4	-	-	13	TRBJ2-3	TGTGCCAGCAGCAGAAGAGATGCGGATACGCAGTATTTT	CASSRRDADTQYF
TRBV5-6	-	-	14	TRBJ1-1	TGTGCCAGCAGCTTGAGGGCAGGGCACACTGAAGCTTTCTTT	CASSLRAGHTEAFF
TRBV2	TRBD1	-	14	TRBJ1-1	TGTGCCAGCACCTGGGACAGAATGAACACTGAAGCTTTCTTT	CASTWDRMNTEAFF
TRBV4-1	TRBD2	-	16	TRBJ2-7	TGCGCCAGCAGCCAAGAGCCTAGCGGGGCGTTCTACGAGCAGTACTTC	CASSQEPSGAFYEQYF
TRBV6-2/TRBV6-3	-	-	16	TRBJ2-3	TGTGCCAGCAGTCCCCCACAGGCGGCTAGCACAGATACGCAGTATTTT	CASSPPQAASTDTQYF
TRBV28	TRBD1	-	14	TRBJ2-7	TGTGCCAGCAGGCAAAAGGGACAGGGCTACGAGCAGTACTTC	CASRQKGQGYEQYF
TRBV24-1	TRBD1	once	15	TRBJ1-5	TGTGCCACCAGTATTCGACAGGGGTCGGAACAGCCCCAGCATTTT	CATSIRQGSEQPQHF